One T cell receptor (beta chain) is described in this entry. This same CDR3 is encoded by further DNA sequences in the sample. Germline CDR1 MNHNS, CDR2 SASEGT. This CDR3 spans 14 amino acids. Trimming stripped 0 bases from V and 3 bases from J, with 9 bases between. The data belong to a study of cytomegalovirus exposure and HLA in healthy donors. PCR involved 60 Vbeta and 13 Jbeta primers. Measured with immunoSEQ multiplex PCR; TCRdb has only the in-frame clones, and not every one. In the table there are roughly 160,000 clones, around 80% of which are singletons. This chain uses TRBV6-1 with TRBJ2-7; TRBD1 is a possible D gene (6 bases). The receptor comes from a man aged 25-40 years in good health and CMV-seronegative. Source material: PBMCs. This CDR3 reads CASSEAGGGYEQYF. CDR3 bases: TGTGCCAGCAGTGAAGCTGGGGGCGGCTACGAGCAGTACTTC.